A single sample gave rise to the 22 T cell receptor beta chains below, sequenced in a study of chemoradiotherapy in HPV16-positive cancers. TCRdb's copy holds only in-frame clones and misses some; the assay was immunoSEQ multiplex PCR. In the table there are 6,700 or so clones, more than 80% of which are singletons. The sample consisted of tumor tissue, taken from a patient who underwent chemoradiotherapy. These receptors were collected from a human donor with HPV-associated anogenital cancer.

The rearrangement links TRBV7-8 to TRBJ1-4; D unclear. CDR1 and CDR2 from the germline V gene are SGHVS and FQNEAQ. The ends were cut back, 5 bases at V and 7 bases at J, with 17 bases in the middle. The CDR3 is made up of 15 amino acids. The CDR3 DNA reads as TGTGCCAGCAGCCCCCGGGCAACTAGCCGTGAAAAACTGTTTTTT. It codes for CASSPRATSREKLFF. The full variable domain, its missing parts supplied by reference TRBV7-8 and TRBJ1-4, is GAGVSQSPRYKVAKRGQDVALRCDPISGHVSLFWYQQALGQGPEFLTYFQNEAQLDKSGLPSDRFFAERPEGSVSTLKIQRTQQEDSAVYLCASSPRATSREKLFFGSGTQLSVL.

The chain links TRBV5-5 to TRBJ1-5, with 8 positions matching TRBD1. Trimming cost V 3 bases and J 3 bases; bases outside gene matches: 2. The CDR3 is made up of 14 amino acids. Germline loops: CDR1 SGHKS, CDR2 YYEKEE (reference sequence). The CDR3 DNA reads as TGTGCCAGCAGCTGGACAGGGAACAATCAGCCCCAGCATTTT. Protein product: CASSWTGNNQPQHF.

The CDR3 spells CASRSGTGTQETQYF. In DNA form, the CDR3 reads TGTGCCAGCAGATCCGGGACAGGGACCCAAGAGACCCAGTACTTC. J is TRBJ2-5 and V is TRBV11-3; 9 bases are shared with TRBD1. Trimming took 6 bases from V and 1 from J; bases not matched to a gene: 6. The CDR3 runs to 15 residues. CDR1 and CDR2 (germline): SGHNT, YENEEA.

V gene TRBV5-6 combines with J gene TRBJ1-3, with D unclear. V was cut by 2 bases and J by 4 bases, with 13 bases left in between. The CDR3 loop spans 15 amino acids. Germline CDR1 is SGHDT and CDR2 is YYEEEE. The CDR3 protein is CASSFSSGGGNTIYF. The CDR3 nucleotides are TGTGCCAGCAGCTTTAGCAGTGGAGGAGGAAACACCATATATTTT.

The J gene is TRBJ2-1, the V gene TRBV19, with D hard to call. Trimming left V 3 bases short and J 2 bases short, with 8 bases between. CDR3 size: 14 residues. Looked up from germline, CDR1 is LNHDA and CDR2 is SQIVND (reference sequence). The CDR3 loop reads CASSMGPPYNEQFF. The CDR3 DNA follows: TGTGCCAGTAGTATGGGTCCCCCCTACAATGAGCAGTTCTTC.

The chain employs TRBV27 and TRBJ2-7; no definite D call. V shed 1 base and J shed 2 bases, with 6 bases lying between them. Germline V gives CDR1 MNHEY, CDR2 SMNVEV (reference sequence). The CDR3 runs to 13 residues. CDR3 in amino acids: CASSLYLAYEQYF. The CDR3 DNA is TGTGCCAGCAGTTTATACCTAGCCTACGAGCAGTACTTC.

CDR3 region: CASSVDRDLSYEQYF. The CDR3 DNA sequence: TGTGCCAGCAGCGTAGATAGGGACCTCTCCTACGAGCAGTACTTC. This chain joins TRBV9 and TRBJ2-7; D tentatively reads TRBD1 or TRBD2 (5 bases each). V gave up 0 bases and J gave up 0 bases, with 10 bases separating them. There are 15 residues in the CDR3. CDR1 is SGDLS and CDR2 is YYNGEE in the germline V gene.

The chain is built from TRBV18 and TRBJ2-1; 7 bases match TRBD2. The V and J ends lost 5 bases and 3 bases, in that order; junction bases with no gene match: 7. Germline values: CDR1 KGHSH, CDR2 LQKENI. The CDR3 extends over 15 amino acids. The CDR3 region has the DNA TGTGCCAGCTCATCGACTGGGGGGGGCTACAATGAGCAGTTCTTC. Its translation is CASSSTGGGYNEQFF.

Regarding this clone: In this CDR3 the conserved last residue, phenylalanine or tryptophan, is missing, so a read error is likely. No DNA is shown, since the ends of the CDR3 on it are uncertain; the CDR3 is the one TCRdb lists. The chain links TRBV27 to TRBJ1-4. The CDR3 length is 9 residues, termini included. CDR1 is MNHEY, CDR2 SMNVEV, per germline (reference sequence). The CDR3 sequence is CASSFRSLL.

The chain is built from TRBV5-1 and TRBJ1-1; 8 nucleotides line up with TRBD1. This CDR3 contains 12 residues. V shed 3 bases and J 12 bases; nucleotides not matched to a gene: 7. Germline-derived CDR1 and CDR2 are SGHRS and YFSETQ. CDR3: CASSSGQGWTFF. The CDR3 coding sequence is TGCGCCAGCAGCTCAGGACAGGGCTGGACTTTCTTT.

CDR3 in DNA: TGTGCCACCAGATGGGGGGAGGCCACCGGGGAGCTGTTTTTT. Its protein is CATRWGEATGELFF. The chain carries TRBV6-5 and TRBJ2-2, with TRBD2 as a possible D gene (6 bases). V was shortened by 10 bases and J by 4 bases, with 16 bases between the two germline ends. There are 14 residues in the CDR3. The germline V gene encodes CDR1 MNHEY and CDR2 SVGAGI.

The CDR3 DNA reads TGTGCCAGAAGCTTGAGTGGGACTAATGAAAAACTGTTTTTT. As protein: CARSLSGTNEKLFF. This rearrangement joins TRBV5-3 to TRBJ1-4; D call uncertain. TRBV5-3 is classed as an ORF, of uncertain function. The CDR3 consists of 14 residues. V lost 1 base, J lost 2 bases, and 6 bases lay in between.

V usage is TRBV7-2 and J usage is TRBJ2-2, with 9 bases identical to TRBD1. The CDR3 sequence is 16 residues long. J lost 1 base, V lost 4 bases, and 4 bases had no gene match. Germline V gives CDR1 SGHTA, CDR2 FQGNSA. The CDR3 sequence is CASSSNRGLNTGELFF. CDR3 sequence (DNA): TGTGCCAGCAGCTCGAACAGGGGGCTGAACACCGGGGAGCTGTTTTTT.

V and J are TRBV7-8 and TRBJ1-2; a weak D match, TRBD1 (6 bases). The CDR3 extends over 14 amino acids. The germline V gene has CDR1 SGHVS and CDR2 FQNEAQ. The germline V and J ends were trimmed by 5 bases and 6 bases, with 16 bases remaining between them. The CDR3 nucleotides read TGTGCCAGCAGCAAACCTAGACAGGATCATGGCTACACCTTC. Residues: CASSKPRQDHGYTF. The full variable domain, in which reference TRBV7-8 and TRBJ1-2 provide the parts outside the CDR3, is GAGVSQSPRYKVAKRGQDVALRCDPISGHVSLFWYQQALGQGPEFLTYFQNEAQLDKSGLPSDRFFAERPEGSVSTLKIQRTQQEDSAVYLCASSKPRQDHGYTFGSGTRLTVV.

As DNA, the CDR3 is TGTGCCAGCAGCTTAGGGGGCTTAGGCGGACCCCAGGGGGATGAGCAGTTCTTC. It codes for CASSLGGLGGPQGDEQFF. The rearrangement uses TRBV7-3 and TRBJ2-1; 7 positions match TRBD1. The V segment lost 2 bases and the J segment 8 bases; nucleotides outside the gene matches: 18. CDR1 is SGHTA, CDR2 FQGTGA, per germline. The CDR3 length is 18 residues. The whole variable domain, filled in from reference TRBV7-3 and TRBJ2-1, reads GAGVSQTPSNKVTEKGKYVELRCDPISGHTALYWYRQSLGQGPEFLIYFQGTGAADDSGLPNDRFFAVRPEGSVSTLKIQRTERGDSAVYLCASSLGGLGGPQGDEQFFGPGTRLTVL.

The chain combines TRBV19 with TRBJ2-1, with D perhaps given as TRBD1 or TRBD2 (5 bases each). Trimming took off 8 bases at V and 4 bases at J, with 12 bases between the two ends. The length of the CDR3 is 13 residues. The germline gives CDR1 LNHDA, CDR2 SQIVND (reference sequence). CDR3 sequence: CASDGGRYNEQFF. The CDR3 coding sequence is TGTGCCAGTGATGGGGGACGTTACAATGAGCAGTTCTTC.

V gene TRBV5-4 combines with J gene TRBJ2-5, with no clear D. The CDR3 loop spans 13 amino acids. CDR1 is SGHNT, CDR2 YYREEE, per germline (reference sequence). The V gene lost 0 bases and the J gene lost 5 bases, with 8 bases spanning the gap. DNA of the CDR3: TGTGCCAGCAGCTTGGGACTTAGGGAGACCCAGTACTTC. Its protein product is CASSLGLRETQYF.

The chain joins TRBV7-6 to TRBJ2-1; D unresolved. CDR1 is SGHVS, CDR2 FNYEAQ, per germline. The CDR3 runs 15 residues. V shed 0 bases and J shed 3 bases, with 9 bases lying between them. The CDR3 DNA reads TGTGCCAGCAGCTTAGCGCTTGGGGACTACAATGAGCAGTTCTTC. It yields the protein CASSLALGDYNEQFF. Full variable domain (rest looked up from reference TRBV7-6 and TRBJ2-1): GAGVSQSPRYKVTKRGQDVALRCDPISGHVSLYWYRQALGQGPEFLTYFNYEAQQDKSGLPNDRFSAERPEGSISTLTIQRTEQRDSAMYRCASSLALGDYNEQFFGPGTRLTVL.

The chain employs TRBV5-1 and TRBJ1-4, with a weak D call TRBD1 (5 bases). Trimming took 4 bases from V and 5 from J, leaving 15 bases between them. Germline V gene lookup returns CDR1 SGHRS and CDR2 YFSETQ. The CDR3 extends over 15 amino acids. DNA of the CDR3: TGCGCCAGCAGCCAAGGGGCGAGGGGAAATGAAAAACTGTTTTTT. This codes for CASSQGARGNEKLFF.

The chain recombines TRBV5-1 with TRBJ2-2; D uncertain. The CDR3 runs 12 residues. Germline V CDR1 and CDR2: SGHRS, YFSETQ. The V end lost 5 bases, the J end lost 9 bases, and 11 bases lay between the germline ends. The DNA of the CDR3 is TGCGCCAGCAGTCTTCAGATGAGGGAGCTGTTTTTT. It encodes CASSLQMRELFF.

V and J are TRBV7-9 and TRBJ2-1; no definite D call. V was shortened by 1 base and J by 8 bases, with 18 bases between the two germline ends. Germline V gene lookup returns CDR1 SEHNR and CDR2 FQNEAQ (reference sequence). This CDR3 comprises 16 residues. The CDR3 coding sequence is TGTGCCAGCAGCTTAGGGGTTAAGGCATCGGGCGATGAGCAGTTCTTC. Its protein is CASSLGVKASGDEQFF.

This rearrangement joins TRBV9 to TRBJ1-5; possibly TRBD1 for D (6 bases). The germline CDR1 and CDR2 sequences are SGDLS and YYNGEE. Trimming removed 6 bases at V and 6 bases at J, with 13 bases between. CDR3 length: 13 amino acids. The CDR3 here is CASTRGRGQPQHF. The CDR3, as DNA: TGTGCCAGCACCCGGGGGCGCGGTCAGCCCCAGCATTTT.